Here is one T cell receptor (beta chain) with its context. Its specificity is unknown. In the ViraFEST assay, antigen-specific CD4+ clonotypes were identified by expansion after peptide-pool stimulation. Scientists isolated CD4+ T cells after a roughly nine-day culture period ended. Absence of prior SARS-CoV-2 infection characterized the vaccine recipients, who showed negative nucleocapsid antibodies. The CDR3 runs 15 residues. The trim removed 7 bases at V and 3 bases at J, leaving 10 bases unmatched. CDR1 and CDR2 from the germline V gene are SGHTA and FQGNSA. This record belongs to a study of vaccination effects on CD4 cells after COVID-19. Study observations and caveats: There were few convalescent patients in the study and no early post-infection timepoints.

Data came from immunoSEQ multiplex PCR; TCRdb stores just in-frame clones and leaves some out. The table has about 63,000 clones, over 70% seen once. This chain links TRBV7-2 with TRBJ1-2; TRBD1 matches at 8 bases. Sequencing used CD4+ T cells from PBMCs cultured with HCoV-OC43 spike peptides, obtained before COVID-19 vaccination. Noted subset: HCoV-OC43 spike overlapping peptide pool stimulation. This clonotype was obtained from a human donor who received a COVID-19 vaccine. The CDR3 sequence is CASTLTGTGDYGYTF. The CDR3 DNA is TGTGCCAGCACCCTTACCGGGACAGGAGACTATGGCTACACCTTC.